Listed below are T cell receptor beta chains from one sample, sequenced in a study of cytomegalovirus exposure and HLA in healthy donors. Profiling relied on immunoSEQ multiplex PCR, and the TCRdb table lists in-frame clones only, not all of them. This sample has 100,000 to 150,000 clones; approximately 80% occur once, and the top ten carry 5.5% to 7%. The sample consisted of PBMCs. The receptor set was obtained from a woman in her 40s in good health and CMV-seropositive. The CDR3 runs from the conserved cysteine through the conserved F or W. A D gene is named only where the DNA matches it firmly. Clone size, where shown, is once, few, many, or a class for clones that have expanded.

D | size | J | V | CDR3 | DNA
TRBD1 | NA | TRBJ2-1 | TRBV7-9 | CASSSAGTVNNEQFF | TGTGCCAGCAGCAGCGCCGGGACAGTGAACAATGAGCAGTTCTTC
TRBD2 | NA | TRBJ2-7 | TRBV6-5 | CASSTTGLGEQYF | TGTGCCAGCAGTACTACGGGACTAGGCGAGCAGTACTTC
TRBD1 | once | TRBJ2-7 | TRBV5-1 | CASSSGQGRYEQYF | TGCGCCAGCAGCTCGGGACAGGGCCGCTACGAGCAGTACTTC
TRBD1 | NA | TRBJ2-5 | TRBV11-3 | CASSTGQGNVQETQYF | TGTGCCAGCAGCACCGGACAGGGGAATGTTCAAGAGACCCAGTACTTC
TRBD2 | NA | TRBJ2-7 | TRBV7-9 | CASSLRSGGSSGRWYEQYF | TGTGCCAGCAGCTTAAGATCTGGAGGGTCTAGCGGGAGATGGTACGAGCAGTACTTC
TRBD2 | NA | TRBJ2-3 | TRBV28 | CASTRVTGGPNTQYF | TGTGCCTCCACTAGAGTGACGGGAGGGCCGAATACGCAGTATTTT
NA | NA | TRBJ2-1 | TRBV19 | CASRRAVGGLSEQFF | TGTGCCAGTAGAAGGGCCGTGGGGGGGCTCAGTGAGCAGTTCTTC
TRBD1 | NA | TRBJ1-2 | TRBV6-5 | CASRKQGLHYGYTF | TGTGCCAGCAGAAAACAGGGGCTTCACTATGGCTACACCTTC
NA | NA | TRBJ1-1 | TRBV5-4 | CASSLKGAGNTEAFF | TGTGCCAGCAGCTTGAAAGGGGCAGGGAACACTGAAGCTTTCTTT
TRBD2 | once | TRBJ2-1 | TRBV7-2 | CASSLLATGGYNEQFF | TGTGCCAGCAGCTTACTGGCAACGGGAGGATACAATGAGCAGTTCTTC
NA | NA | TRBJ1-4 | TRBV10-3 | CATKDSDEKLFF | TGTGCCACAAAGGACAGTGATGAAAAACTGTTTTTT
TRBD2 | NA | TRBJ2-7 | TRBV7-8 | CASSTSPREGRGEQYF | TGTGCCAGCAGCACCAGCCCCCGGGAGGGCCGGGGCGAGCAGTACTTC
TRBD1 | NA | TRBJ2-5 | TRBV9 | CASSLGDRRQETQYF | TGTGCCAGCAGCTTGGGGGACAGGAGGCAAGAGACCCAGTACTTC
NA | NA | TRBJ1-1 | TRBV7-9 | CASSRTGAGTEAFF | TGTGCCAGCAGCCGTACAGGAGCCGGCACTGAAGCTTTCTTT
NA | NA | TRBJ2-2 | TRBV11-1 | CASSLSRPGELFF | TGTGCCAGCAGCTTATCCCGTCCCGGGGAGCTGTTTTTT
NA | NA | TRBJ1-1 | TRBV9 | CASSLVGGKAFF | TGTGCCAGCAGTCTGGTGGGGGGGAAAGCTTTCTTT
TRBD1 | NA | TRBJ2-5 | TRBV10-3 | CAVRGQGQETQYF | TGTGCCGTTAGGGGGCAGGGCCAAGAGACCCAGTACTTC
TRBD1 | NA | TRBJ2-7 | TRBV9 | CASSPRTGTSYEQYF | TGTGCCAGCAGCCCCCGGACAGGGACCTCCTACGAGCAGTACTTC
TRBD1 | NA | TRBJ1-1 | TRBV19 | CASTAPTGGGYTEAFF | TGTGCCAGTACCGCACCCACAGGGGGTGGGTACACTGAAGCTTTCTTT
NA | NA | TRBJ1-1 | TRBV2 | CASSPGRLRGLAVKAFF | TGTGCCAGCAGCCCCGGCCGATTGCGAGGGTTAGCGGTCAAAGCTTTCTTT
TRBD2 | NA | TRBJ2-1 | TRBV7-2 | CASSPGGGSYNEQFF | TGTGCCAGCAGCCCTGGGGGGGGATCCTACAATGAGCAGTTCTTC
NA | NA | TRBJ1-3 | TRBV20-1 | CSASPGNTIYF | TGCAGTGCTAGCCCAGGAAACACCATATATTTT
TRBD2 | few | TRBJ2-3 | TRBV7-3 | CASSSGLAGGDTQYF | TGTGCCAGCAGCTCAGGACTAGCGGGGGGGGATACGCAGTATTTT
NA | NA | TRBJ1-3 | TRBV25-1 | CASSGGPNTGNTIYF | TGTGCCAGCAGTGGGGGGCCTAATACTGGAAACACCATATATTTT
NA | many | TRBJ2-7 | TRBV28 | CASSLRGIYEQYF | TGTGCCAGCAGTTTAAGAGGAATTTACGAGCAGTACTTC
TRBD2 | once | TRBJ2-5 | TRBV13 | CASSSSGTSGETQYF | TGTGCCAGCAGCTCCTCCGGGACTAGCGGTGAGACCCAGTACTTC
TRBD1 | NA | TRBJ1-2 | TRBV7-8 | CASSKTGAQGQGYTF | TGTGCCAGCAGCAAAACAGGGGCACAGGGTCAGGGCTACACCTTC
NA | NA | TRBJ1-1 | TRBV29-1 | CSVVQGGAEAFF | TGCAGCGTTGTTCAGGGTGGGGCTGAAGCTTTCTTT
TRBD2 | NA | TRBJ2-1 | TRBV6-5 | CASTPVGGAYNEQFF | TGTGCCAGCACCCCGGTGGGGGGGGCCTACAATGAGCAGTTCTTC
NA | NA | TRBJ1-2 | TRBV6-5 | CASRTDFFYGYTF | TGTGCCAGCAGAACGGACTTTTTCTATGGCTACACCTTC
TRBD1 | NA | TRBJ2-5 | TRBV27 | CASSLGRGREAKETQYF | TGTGCCAGCAGTTTGGGCAGGGGGCGCGAGGCAAAGGAGACCCAGTACTTC
NA | NA | TRBJ1-2 | TRBV4-2 | CASSHRVAGYGYTF | TGTGCCAGCAGCCACAGGGTCGCTGGCTATGGCTACACCTTC
TRBD1 | NA | TRBJ1-2 | TRBV30 | CAWSVSTGLGGGYTF | TGTGCCTGGAGTGTTTCAACAGGGCTAGGGGGCGGCTACACCTTC